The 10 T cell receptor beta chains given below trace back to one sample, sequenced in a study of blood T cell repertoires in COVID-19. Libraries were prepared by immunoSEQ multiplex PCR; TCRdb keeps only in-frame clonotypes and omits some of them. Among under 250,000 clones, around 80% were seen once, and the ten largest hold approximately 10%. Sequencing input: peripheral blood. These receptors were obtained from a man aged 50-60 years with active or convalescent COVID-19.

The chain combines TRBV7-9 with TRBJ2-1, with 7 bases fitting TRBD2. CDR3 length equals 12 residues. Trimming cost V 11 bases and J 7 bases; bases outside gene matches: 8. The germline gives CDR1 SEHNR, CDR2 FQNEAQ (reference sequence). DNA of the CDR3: TGTGCCTGGGAGGGGACGGGGAATGAGCAGTTCTTC. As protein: CAWEGTGNEQFF.

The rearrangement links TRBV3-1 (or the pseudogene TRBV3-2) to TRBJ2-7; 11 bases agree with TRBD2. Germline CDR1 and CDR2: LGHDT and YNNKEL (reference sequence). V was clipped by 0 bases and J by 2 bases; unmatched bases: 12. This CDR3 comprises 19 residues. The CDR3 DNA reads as TGTGCCAGCAGCCAAGATATAAGGGCGACTAGCGGGGTAACCTACGAGCAGTACTTC. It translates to CASSQDIRATSGVTYEQYF.

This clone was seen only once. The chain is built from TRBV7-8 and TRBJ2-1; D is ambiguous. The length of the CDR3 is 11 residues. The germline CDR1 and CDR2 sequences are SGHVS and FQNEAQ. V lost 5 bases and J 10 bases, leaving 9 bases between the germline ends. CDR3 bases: TGTGCCAGCAGCCCGTACACGGAGCAGTTCTTC. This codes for CASSPYTEQFF.

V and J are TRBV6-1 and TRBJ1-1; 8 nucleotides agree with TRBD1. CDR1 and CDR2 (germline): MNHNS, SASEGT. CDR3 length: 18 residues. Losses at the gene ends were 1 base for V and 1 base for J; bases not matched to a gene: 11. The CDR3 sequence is CASSEVGRGQIGNTEAFF. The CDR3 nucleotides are TGTGCCAGCAGTGAAGTGGGCAGGGGGCAAATCGGGAACACTGAAGCTTTCTTT.

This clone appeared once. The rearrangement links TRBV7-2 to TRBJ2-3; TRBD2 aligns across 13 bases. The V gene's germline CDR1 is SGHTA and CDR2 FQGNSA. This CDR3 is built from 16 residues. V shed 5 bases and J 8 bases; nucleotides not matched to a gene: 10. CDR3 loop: CASSPPGTSGIGTQYF. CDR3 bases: TGTGCCAGCAGCCCTCCCGGGACTAGCGGGATTGGTACGCAGTATTTT.

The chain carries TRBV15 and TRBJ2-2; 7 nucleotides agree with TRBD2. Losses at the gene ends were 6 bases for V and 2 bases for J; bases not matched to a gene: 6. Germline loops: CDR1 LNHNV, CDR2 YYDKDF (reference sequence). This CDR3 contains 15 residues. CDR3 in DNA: TGTGCCACCAGGGGGGGGTGGTCCAACACCGGGGAGCTGTTTTTT. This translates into CATRGGWSNTGELFF. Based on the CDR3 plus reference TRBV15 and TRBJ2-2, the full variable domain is DAMVIQNPRYQVTQFGKPVTLSCSQTLNHNVMYWYQQKSSQAPKLLFHYYDKDFNNEADTPDNFQSRRPNTSFCFLDIRSPGLGDTAMYLCATRGGWSNTGELFFGEGSRLTVL.

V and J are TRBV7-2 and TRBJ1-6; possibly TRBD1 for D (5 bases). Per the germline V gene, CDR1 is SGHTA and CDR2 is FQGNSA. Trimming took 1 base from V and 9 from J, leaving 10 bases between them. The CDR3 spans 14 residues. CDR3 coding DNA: TGTGCCAGCAGCTTAGTTGGACAATTTTCACCCCTCCACTTT. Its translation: CASSLVGQFSPLHF.

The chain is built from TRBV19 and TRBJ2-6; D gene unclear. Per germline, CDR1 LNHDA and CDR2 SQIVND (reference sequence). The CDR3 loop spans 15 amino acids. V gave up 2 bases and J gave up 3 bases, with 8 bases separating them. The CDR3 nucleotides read TGTGCCAGTAGTATACAGGCCCTTGGGGCCAACGTCCTGACTTTC. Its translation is CASSIQALGANVLTF.

This CDR3 is CAISERGPSGGSEQFF. CDR3 in DNA: TGTGCCATCAGTGAGAGGGGCCCTAGCGGGGGCAGTGAGCAGTTCTTC. The chain employs TRBV10-3 and TRBJ2-1, with TRBD2 matching 10 bases. The germline V gene encodes CDR1 ENHRY and CDR2 SYGVKD. J lost 9 bases, V lost 2 bases, and 10 bases had no gene match. This CDR3 contains 16 residues.

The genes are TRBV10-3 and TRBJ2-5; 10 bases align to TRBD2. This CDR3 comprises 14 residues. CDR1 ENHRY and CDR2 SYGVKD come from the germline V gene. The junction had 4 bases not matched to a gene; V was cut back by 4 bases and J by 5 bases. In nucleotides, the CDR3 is TGTGCCATCAGTGCCGGGACTAGCGAGGAGACCCAGTACTTC. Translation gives CAISAGTSEETQYF.